The present TCR beta chain was sequenced within a study of blood T cell repertoires in COVID-19. Whole-study context: COVID-19 samples from acute and convalescent phases originated in the United States, Italy and Spain. Sources were T cells, B-cell-depleted T cells, or PBMCs; the material itself was cDNA or gDNA.

Assay used: immunoSEQ multiplex PCR; TCRdb lists only in-frame clones, some missing. The repertoire has 280,000 or so clones, more than 75% of them found once; the top ten carry roughly 2.1%. In the case of this clone: This sample includes further DNA sequences coding for the same CDR3.

The sequencing input was peripheral blood. This TCR was recovered from a woman aged 25-40 years who had recovered from COVID-19.

CDR3 sequence (DNA): TGCGCCAGCAGCCAAGTCGGCGACAGTTCCTACGAGCAGTACTTC. Translation gives CASSQVGDSSYEQYF. The V gene is TRBV4-1, the J gene TRBJ2-7; weak D call: TRBD1 (5 bases). Germline assignment: CDR1 MGHRA and CDR2 YSYEKL. The CDR3 totals 15 residues. The germline V and J ends were trimmed by 1 base and 1 base, with 11 bases remaining between them.